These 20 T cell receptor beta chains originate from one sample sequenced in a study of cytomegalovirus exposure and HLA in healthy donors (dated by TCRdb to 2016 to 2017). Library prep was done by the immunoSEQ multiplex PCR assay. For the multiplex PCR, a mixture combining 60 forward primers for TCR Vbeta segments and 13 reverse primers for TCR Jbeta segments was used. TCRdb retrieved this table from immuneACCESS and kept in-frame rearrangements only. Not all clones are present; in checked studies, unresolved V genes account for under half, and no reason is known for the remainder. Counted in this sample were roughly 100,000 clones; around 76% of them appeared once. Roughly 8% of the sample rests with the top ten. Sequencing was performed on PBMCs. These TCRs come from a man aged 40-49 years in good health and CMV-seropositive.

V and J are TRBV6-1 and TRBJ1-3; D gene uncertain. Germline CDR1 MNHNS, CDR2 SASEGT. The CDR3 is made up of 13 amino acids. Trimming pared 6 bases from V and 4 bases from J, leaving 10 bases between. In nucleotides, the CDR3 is TGTGCCAGCAGCCAAGAGTGGGGAAACACCATATATTTT. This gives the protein CASSQEWGNTIYF.

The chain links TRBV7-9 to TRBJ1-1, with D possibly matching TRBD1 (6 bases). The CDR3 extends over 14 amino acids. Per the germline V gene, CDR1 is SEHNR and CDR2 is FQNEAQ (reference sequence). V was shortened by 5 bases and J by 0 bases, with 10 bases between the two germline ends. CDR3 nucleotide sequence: TGTGCCAGCAGCCGTGACAGGTTGAACACTGAAGCTTTCTTT. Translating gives CASSRDRLNTEAFF.

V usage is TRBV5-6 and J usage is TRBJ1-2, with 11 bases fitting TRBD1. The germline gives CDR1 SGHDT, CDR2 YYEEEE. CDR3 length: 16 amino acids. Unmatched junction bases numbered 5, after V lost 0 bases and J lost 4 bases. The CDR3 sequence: CASSLGPGTGGYGYTF. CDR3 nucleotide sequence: TGTGCCAGCAGCTTGGGACCCGGGACAGGGGGCTATGGCTACACCTTC.

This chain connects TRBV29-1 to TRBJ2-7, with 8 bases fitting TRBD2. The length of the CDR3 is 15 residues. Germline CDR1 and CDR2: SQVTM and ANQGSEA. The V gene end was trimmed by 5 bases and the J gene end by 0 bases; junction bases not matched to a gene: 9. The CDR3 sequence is CSVKYSGTSSYEQYF. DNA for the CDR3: TGCAGCGTTAAATATAGCGGGACAAGCTCCTACGAGCAGTACTTC.

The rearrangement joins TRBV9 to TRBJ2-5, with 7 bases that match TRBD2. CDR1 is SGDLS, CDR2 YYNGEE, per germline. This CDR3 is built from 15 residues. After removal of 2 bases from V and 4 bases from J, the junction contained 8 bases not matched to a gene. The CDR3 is CASSVTSDARETQYF. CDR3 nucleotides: TGTGCCAGCAGCGTTACTAGCGATGCTAGAGAGACCCAGTACTTC.

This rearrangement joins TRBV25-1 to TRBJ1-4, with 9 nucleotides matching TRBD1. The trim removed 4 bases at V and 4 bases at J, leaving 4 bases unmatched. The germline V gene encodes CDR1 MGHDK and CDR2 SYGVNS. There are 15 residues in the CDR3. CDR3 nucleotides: TGTGCCAGCAGTGGCCGGACAGGGGTTAATGAAAAACTGTTTTTT. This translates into CASSGRTGVNEKLFF. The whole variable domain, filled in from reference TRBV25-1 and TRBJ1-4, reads EADIYQTPRYLVIGTGKKITLECSQTMGHDKMYWYQQDPGMELHLIHYSYGVNSTEKGDLSSESTVSRIRTEHFPLTLESARPSHTSQYLCASSGRTGVNEKLFFGSGTQLSVL.

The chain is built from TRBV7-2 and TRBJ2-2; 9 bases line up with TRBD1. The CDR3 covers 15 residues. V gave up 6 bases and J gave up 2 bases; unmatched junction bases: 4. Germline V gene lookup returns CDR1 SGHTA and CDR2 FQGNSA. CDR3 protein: CASRKQGANTGELFF. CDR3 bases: TGTGCCAGCAGAAAACAGGGGGCAAACACCGGGGAGCTGTTTTTT.

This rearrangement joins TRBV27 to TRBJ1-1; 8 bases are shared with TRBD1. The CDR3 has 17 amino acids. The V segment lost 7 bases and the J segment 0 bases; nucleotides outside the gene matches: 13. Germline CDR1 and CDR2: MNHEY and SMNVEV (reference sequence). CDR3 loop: CASTPFRQGIMNTEAFF. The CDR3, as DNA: TGTGCCAGCACCCCTTTTCGACAGGGGATAATGAACACTGAAGCTTTCTTT.

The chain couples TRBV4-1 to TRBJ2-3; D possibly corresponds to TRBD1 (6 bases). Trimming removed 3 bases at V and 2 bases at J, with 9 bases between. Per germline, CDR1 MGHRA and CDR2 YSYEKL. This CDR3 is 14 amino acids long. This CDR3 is CASSQDSYTDTQYF. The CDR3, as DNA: TGCGCCAGCAGCCAGGACAGTTACACAGATACGCAGTATTTT.

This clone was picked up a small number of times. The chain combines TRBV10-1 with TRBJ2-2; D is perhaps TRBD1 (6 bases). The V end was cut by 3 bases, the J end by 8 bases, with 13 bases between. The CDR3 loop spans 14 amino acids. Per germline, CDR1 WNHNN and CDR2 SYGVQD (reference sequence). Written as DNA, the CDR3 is TGCGCCAGCAGTGAAACTCTGCAGGGGGGGGAGCTGTTTTTT. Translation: CASSETLQGGELFF.

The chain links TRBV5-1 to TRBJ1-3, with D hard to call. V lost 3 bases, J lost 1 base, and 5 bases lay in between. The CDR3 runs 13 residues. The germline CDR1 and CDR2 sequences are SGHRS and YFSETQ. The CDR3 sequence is CASSSQSGNTIYF. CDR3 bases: TGCGCCAGCAGCTCCCAGTCTGGAAACACCATATATTTT.

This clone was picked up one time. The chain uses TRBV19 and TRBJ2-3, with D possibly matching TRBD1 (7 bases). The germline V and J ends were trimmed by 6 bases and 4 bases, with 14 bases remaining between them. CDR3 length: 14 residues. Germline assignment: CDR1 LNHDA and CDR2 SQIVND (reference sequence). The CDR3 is CASSLARGPDTQYF. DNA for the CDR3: TGTGCCAGTAGCCTAGCGAGGGGGCCAGATACGCAGTATTTT.

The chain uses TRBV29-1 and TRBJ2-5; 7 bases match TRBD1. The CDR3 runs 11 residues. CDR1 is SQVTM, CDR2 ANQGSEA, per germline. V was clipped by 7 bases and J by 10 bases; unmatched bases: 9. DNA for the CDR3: TGCAGCGCCTGGGACAGAGAGCTCCAGTACTTC. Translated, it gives CSAWDRELQYF.

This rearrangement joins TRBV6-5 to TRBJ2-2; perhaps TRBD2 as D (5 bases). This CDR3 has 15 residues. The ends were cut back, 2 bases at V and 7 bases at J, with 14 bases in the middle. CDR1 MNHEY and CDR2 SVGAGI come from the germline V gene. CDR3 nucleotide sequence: TGTGCCAGCAGTTACCAGCCAGCCGGGGTCGGGGAGCTGTTTTTT. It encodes CASSYQPAGVGELFF.

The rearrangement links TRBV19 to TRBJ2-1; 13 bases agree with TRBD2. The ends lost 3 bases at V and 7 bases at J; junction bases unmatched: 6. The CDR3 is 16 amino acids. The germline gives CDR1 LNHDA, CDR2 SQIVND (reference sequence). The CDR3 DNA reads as TGTGCCAGTAGTATCAGGACTAGCGGGAGTAGGAATGAGCAGTTCTTC. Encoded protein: CASSIRTSGSRNEQFF.

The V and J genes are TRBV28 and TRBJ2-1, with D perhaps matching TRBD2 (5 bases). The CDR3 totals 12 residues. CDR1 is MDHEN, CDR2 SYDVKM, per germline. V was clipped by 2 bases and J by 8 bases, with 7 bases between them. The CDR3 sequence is CASSLEEDEQFF. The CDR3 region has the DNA TGTGCCAGCAGTTTAGAGGAGGATGAGCAGTTCTTC.

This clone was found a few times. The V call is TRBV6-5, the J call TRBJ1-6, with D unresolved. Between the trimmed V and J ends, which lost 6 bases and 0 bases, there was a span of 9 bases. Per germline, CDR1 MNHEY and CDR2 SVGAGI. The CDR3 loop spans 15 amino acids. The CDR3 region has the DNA TGTGCCAGCAGCTCACAGAGCTCCTATAATTCACCCCTCCACTTT. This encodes CASSSQSSYNSPLHF.

Here the CDR3 DNA reads TGTGCCAGCAGCCCCATTTTCAATCAGCCCCAGCATTTT. Translated, it gives CASSPIFNQPQHF. The chain links TRBV7-2 to TRBJ1-5, with D unresolved. The CDR3 spans 13 residues. Germline V gene sequence: CDR1 SGHTA, CDR2 FQGNSA. The ends were cut back, 5 bases at V and 3 bases at J, with 8 bases in the middle.

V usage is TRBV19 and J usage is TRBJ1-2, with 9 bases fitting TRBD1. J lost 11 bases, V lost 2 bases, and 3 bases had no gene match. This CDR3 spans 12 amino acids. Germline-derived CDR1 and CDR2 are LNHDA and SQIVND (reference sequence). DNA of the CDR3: TGTGCCAGTAGTATAAGAGACAGGGGGTACACCTTC. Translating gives CASSIRDRGYTF. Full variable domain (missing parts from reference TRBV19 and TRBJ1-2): DGGITQSPKYLFRKEGQNVTLSCEQNLNHDAMYWYRQDPGQGLRLIYYSQIVNDFQKGDIAEGYSVSREKKESFPLTVTSAQKNPTAFYLCASSIRDRGYTFGSGTRLTVV.

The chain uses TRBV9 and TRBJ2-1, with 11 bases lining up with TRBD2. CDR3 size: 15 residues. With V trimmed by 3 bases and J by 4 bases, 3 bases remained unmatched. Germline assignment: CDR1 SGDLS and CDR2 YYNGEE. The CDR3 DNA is TGTGCCAGCAGCGATGGGACTAGCGGTTACAATGAGCAGTTCTTC. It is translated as CASSDGTSGYNEQFF.